This entry lists 22 T cell receptor beta chains sequenced from one sample in a study of cytomegalovirus exposure and HLA in healthy donors. The PCR ran on 60 Vbeta and 13 Jbeta primers. TCRdb's table, derived via immunoSEQ multiplex PCR, lists solely in-frame clones and lacks some. The sample has roughly 200,000 clones; 65% to 90% are singletons. Sequenced input: PBMCs. The receptors come from a woman aged 50 to 65 in good health and CMV-seronegative.

This rearrangement joins TRBV19 to TRBJ1-1; unclear D gene. The CDR3 is made up of 13 amino acids. The germline V gene has CDR1 LNHDA and CDR2 SQIVND (reference sequence). V dropped 7 bases and J dropped 6 bases, with 15 bases sitting between them. The CDR3 reads CASTQPRTPEAFF. The CDR3 region has the DNA TGTGCCAGTACCCAACCCAGAACCCCTGAAGCTTTCTTT.

V is TRBV27 and J is TRBJ2-1, with 10 nucleotides matching TRBD2. The CDR3 length is 15 residues. Germline V CDR1 and CDR2: MNHEY, SMNVEV (reference sequence). V shed 2 bases and J 5 bases; nucleotides not matched to a gene: 3. This CDR3 reads CASSLTLAGNNEQFF. CDR3 in DNA: TGTGCCAGCAGTTTAACACTAGCGGGAAACAATGAGCAGTTCTTC.

CDR3 sequence: CASSLMQNEQYF. CDR3 in DNA: TGTGCCAGCAGTTTGATGCAGAACGAGCAGTACTTC. The chain uses TRBV28 and TRBJ2-7; unclear D gene. Germline CDR1 MDHEN, CDR2 SYDVKM. The CDR3 consists of 12 residues. Trimming removed 3 bases from V and 5 bases from J, with 8 bases in between.

This rearrangement joins TRBV6-1 to TRBJ2-5; possible D gene TRBD2, 5 bases. The V end lost 8 bases, the J end lost 1 base, and 17 bases lay between the germline ends. From germline, CDR1 is MNHNS and CDR2 SASEGT. This CDR3 is 15 amino acids long. The CDR3 loop reads CASLRATQVQETQYF. CDR3 nucleotide sequence: TGTGCCAGCCTGAGGGCGACTCAGGTCCAAGAGACCCAGTACTTC.

In this sample, this clone turned up a few times. V and J are TRBV5-1 and TRBJ2-3; D may be TRBD2 (6 bases). The CDR3 has 15 residues. Germline CDR1 reads SGHRS; CDR2 reads YFSETQ. Trimming took 0 bases from V and 1 from J, leaving 9 bases between them. The DNA for the CDR3 is TGCGCCAGCAGCTTGGACGCGGGACGCACAGATACGCAGTATTTT. Translation: CASSLDAGRTDTQYF.

The chain has TRBV15 and TRBJ1-6; 7 nucleotides align to TRBD1. The length of the CDR3 is 15 residues. The V gene end was trimmed by 5 bases and the J gene end by 7 bases; junction bases not matched to a gene: 8. Germline values: CDR1 LNHNV, CDR2 YYDKDF (reference sequence). This chain's CDR3 is CATSPTGLGNSPLHF. The CDR3 nucleotides read TGTGCCACCAGCCCGACAGGGTTGGGGAATTCACCCCTCCACTTT.

The chain uses TRBV19 and TRBJ1-1; D is unresolved. Trimming shortened V by 5 bases and J by 1 base, and 14 bases separated the two germline ends. CDR1 LNHDA and CDR2 SQIVND come from the germline V gene (reference sequence). This CDR3 has 15 residues. The CDR3: CASSPVVRPNTEAFF. As DNA, the CDR3 is TGTGCCAGTAGTCCTGTCGTGAGGCCGAACACTGAAGCTTTCTTT. Full variable domain (outside the CDR3, taken from reference TRBV19 and TRBJ1-1): DGGITQSPKYLFRKEGQNVTLSCEQNLNHDAMYWYRQDPGQGLRLIYYSQIVNDFQKGDIAEGYSVSREKKESFPLTVTSAQKNPTAFYLCASSPVVRPNTEAFFGQGTRLTVV.

This clone was detected only once. The chain couples TRBV7-9 to TRBJ2-1; TRBD2 might be the D (5 bases). Trimming shortened V by 2 bases and J by 8 bases, and 13 bases separated the two germline ends. The CDR3 is 14 amino acids. Germline lookup yields CDR1 SEHNR and CDR2 FQNEAQ (reference sequence). CDR3: CASSLRGLGDEQFF. The DNA of the CDR3 is TGTGCCAGCAGCTTACGCGGGCTAGGAGATGAGCAGTTCTTC.

This chain links TRBV7-2 with TRBJ2-7; 8 bases map to TRBD2. The CDR3 extends over 15 amino acids. CDR1 and CDR2 (germline): SGHTA, FQGNSA. V lost 2 bases, J lost 4 bases, and 7 bases stayed unmatched. The CDR3 loop is CASSLSPGGPYEQYF. CDR3 bases: TGTGCCAGCAGCTTAAGCCCGGGGGGGCCTTACGAGCAGTACTTC.

The chain combines TRBV27 with TRBJ2-7, with D perhaps TRBD1 (6 bases). Germline CDR1 is MNHEY and CDR2 is SMNVEV (reference sequence). With 2 bases removed from V and 3 bases from J, the gap between germline ends came to 20 bases. CDR3 length: 17 amino acids. CDR3 coding DNA: TGTGCCAGCAGTTTAAAAACTCTAAGGGACACAAGCTACGAGCAGTACTTC. Protein: CASSLKTLRDTSYEQYF.

The chain couples TRBV7-3 to TRBJ2-7; 9 nucleotides match TRBD1. In germline, CDR1 is SGHTA, CDR2 FQGTGA. CDR3 length equals 14 residues. Trimming cost V 5 bases and J 5 bases; bases outside gene matches: 7. The CDR3 reads CASSLQQGAHEQYF. The CDR3 nucleotides are TGTGCCAGCAGCCTGCAACAGGGGGCGCACGAGCAGTACTTC.

The chain joins TRBV7-9 to TRBJ2-3; 12 positions agree with TRBD2. Trimming took 8 bases from V and 2 from J; bases not matched to a gene: 5. CDR3 length: 15 amino acids. Germline V gene data show CDR1 as SEHNR and CDR2 as FQNEAQ (reference sequence). The CDR3 sequence is CASFGLAGYTDTQYF. The CDR3 region has the DNA TGTGCCAGCTTCGGACTAGCGGGGTACACAGATACGCAGTATTTT.

This clone was found a few times. This chain connects TRBV19 to TRBJ1-2; 8 bases fit TRBD1. Trimming took 5 bases from V and 5 from J; bases not matched to a gene: 7. Germline CDR1 and CDR2: LNHDA and SQIVND (reference sequence). The CDR3 is 14 amino acids. In DNA, the CDR3 is TGTGCCAGTAGTTCCGGACAGGGAATGTATGGCTACACCTTC. Residues: CASSSGQGMYGYTF.

The chain is built from TRBV6-5 and TRBJ2-4; possibly TRBD1 for D (5 bases). V was clipped by 2 bases and J by 0 bases, with 11 bases between them. This CDR3 is 16 amino acids long. CDR1 and CDR2 (germline): MNHEY, SVGAGI. The CDR3 spells CASSYGPDRAKNIQYF. The CDR3, as DNA: TGTGCCAGCAGTTACGGCCCCGACAGAGCCAAAAACATTCAGTACTTC.

V usage is TRBV7-8 and J usage is TRBJ2-1; D is possibly TRBD2 (5 bases). The CDR3 length is 17 residues. With 1 base removed from V and 0 bases from J, the gap between germline ends came to 13 bases. Germline CDR1 reads SGHVS; CDR2 reads FQNEAQ. As DNA, the CDR3 is TGTGCCAGCAGCTTAGGTCGAGGGAAGAGCTCCTACAATGAGCAGTTCTTC. Protein product: CASSLGRGKSSYNEQFF.

With respect to this clone: The junction departs from the called germline gene at one end, perhaps through a read error. The chain employs TRBV7-9 and TRBJ2-7, with a possible D match to TRBD1 (5 bases). CDR1 SEHNR and CDR2 FQNEAQ come from the germline V gene (reference sequence). This CDR3 region has 14 residues. CDR3 bases: TGTTCCAGTGAATGGGGCTTAGGTGACTACGAGCAGTACTTC. Protein: CSSEWGLGDYEQYF.

This chain connects TRBV4-2 to TRBJ2-1, with D perhaps matching TRBD2 (6 bases). The CDR3 contains 15 residues. Germline CDR1 reads LGHNA; CDR2 reads YNFKEQ. Trimming pared 4 bases from V and 4 bases from J, leaving 14 bases between. CDR3: CASSPGGSVYNEQFF. The CDR3, as DNA: TGTGCCAGCAGCCCAGGAGGGTCAGTTTACAATGAGCAGTTCTTC.

The gene calls are TRBV6-1 and TRBJ2-5, with 10 bases fitting TRBD2. Germline V gene lookup returns CDR1 MNHNS and CDR2 SASEGT. The CDR3 is 15 amino acids. V lost 8 bases to trimming and J lost 5 bases; unmatched junction nucleotides: 11. The CDR3 is CASGRGASGSETQYF. The CDR3 DNA reads as TGTGCCAGCGGGAGGGGGGCTAGCGGGAGCGAGACCCAGTACTTC.

V usage is TRBV5-1 and J usage is TRBJ1-2; maybe TRBD1 (6 bases). Germline CDR1 SGHRS, CDR2 YFSETQ. The ends were cut back, 5 bases at V and 0 bases at J, with 20 bases in the middle. The CDR3 runs to 17 residues. CDR3 sequence: CASSLRSAGASNYGYTF. The CDR3 region has the DNA TGCGCCAGCAGTCTAAGGAGCGCAGGGGCCTCTAACTATGGCTACACCTTC. Based on the CDR3 plus reference TRBV5-1 and TRBJ1-2, the full variable domain is KAGVTQTPRYLIKTRGQQVTLSCSPISGHRSVSWYQQTPGQGLQFLFEYFSETQRNKGNFPGRFSGRQFSNSRSEMNVSTLELGDSALYLCASSLRSAGASNYGYTFGSGTRLTVV.

The gene calls are TRBV7-2 and TRBJ2-7; 11 bases fit TRBD2. Germline loops: CDR1 SGHTA, CDR2 FQGNSA. The V gene end was trimmed by 5 bases and the J gene end by 4 bases; junction bases not matched to a gene: 13. CDR3 length: 17 amino acids. CDR3 nucleotides: TGTGCCAGCAGCGCTATCCGGGGACTAGCGGTAACGTACGAGCAGTACTTC. This gives the protein CASSAIRGLAVTYEQYF.

The V gene is TRBV25-1, the J gene TRBJ1-6, with D perhaps matching TRBD1 (6 bases). Trimming shortened V by 5 bases and J by 4 bases, and 9 bases separated the two germline ends. The CDR3 has 14 amino acids. Germline loops: CDR1 MGHDK, CDR2 SYGVNS. CDR3 sequence: CASSHRVYNSPLHF. The CDR3 DNA is TGTGCCAGCAGTCACAGGGTGTATAATTCACCCCTCCACTTT.

J is TRBJ2-2 and V is TRBV7-3; D may be TRBD2 (6 bases). Germline V lookup: CDR1 SGHTA, CDR2 FQGTGA. Trimming cost V 5 bases and J 3 bases, with 13 bases left between them. CDR3 length equals 15 residues. The CDR3 reads CASSPRPGDTGELFF. For the CDR3, the DNA is TGTGCCAGCAGCCCCCGCCCGGGGGACACCGGGGAGCTGTTTTTT. Combining the CDR3 with reference TRBV7-3 and TRBJ2-2 gives the whole variable domain GAGVSQTPSNKVTEKGKYVELRCDPISGHTALYWYRQSLGQGPEFLIYFQGTGAADDSGLPNDRFFAVRPEGSVSTLKIQRTERGDSAVYLCASSPRPGDTGELFFGEGSRLTVL.